The 23 T cell receptor beta chains presented below share a single source sample, sequenced in a study of blood T cell repertoires in COVID-19. Profiled with immunoSEQ multiplex PCR; TCRdb holds only in-frame clones, not every one. Here the sample spans around 200,000 clones, 75% to 90% being singletons. The specimen was peripheral blood. All receptors come from a man aged 35 to 55 with acute or convalescent COVID-19.

The chain uses TRBV29-1 and TRBJ2-3; TRBD2 agrees at 14 bases. Per germline, CDR1 SQVTM and CDR2 ANQGSEA. V trimming: 4 bases; J trimming: 1 base; junction bases outside the gene matches: 7. The CDR3 runs 17 residues. As DNA, the CDR3 is TGCAGCGTTGGACGACTAGCGGGAGGGCCTGGCACAGATACGCAGTATTTT. Amino acid sequence: CSVGRLAGGPGTDTQYF.

The genes are TRBV13 and TRBJ1-1; D is ambiguous. Trimming shortened V by 0 bases and J by 3 bases, and 17 bases separated the two germline ends. The V gene's germline CDR1 is PRHDT and CDR2 FYEKMQ (reference sequence). The CDR3 spans 17 residues. The CDR3 is CASSLGQHEETDTEAFF. CDR3 nucleotide sequence: TGTGCCAGCAGCTTAGGCCAACACGAGGAGACGGACACTGAAGCTTTCTTT.

The count of this clone is one. The chain recombines TRBV7-6 with TRBJ2-1; 7 bases line up with TRBD2. The CDR3 length is 19 residues. With V trimmed by 2 bases and J by 0 bases, 13 bases remained unmatched. Germline CDR1 and CDR2: SGHVS and FNYEAQ. The CDR3 nucleotides are TGTGCCAGCAGCTTACCTAGCGGAAGGGACCCCTTCTCCTACAATGAGCAGTTCTTC. Its translation is CASSLPSGRDPFSYNEQFF. Full variable domain (outside the CDR3, taken from reference TRBV7-6 and TRBJ2-1): GAGVSQSPRYKVTKRGQDVALRCDPISGHVSLYWYRQALGQGPEFLTYFNYEAQQDKSGLPNDRFSAERPEGSISTLTIQRTEQRDSAMYRCASSLPSGRDPFSYNEQFFGPGTRLTVL.

The chain recombines TRBV9 with TRBJ2-2; 7 bases match TRBD1. Germline V gives CDR1 SGDLS, CDR2 YYNGEE. V shed 4 bases and J 8 bases; nucleotides not matched to a gene: 8. The length of the CDR3 is 14 residues. Here the CDR3 reads CASSRDSVRGELFF. In DNA form, the CDR3 reads TGTGCCAGCAGCCGGGACAGCGTACGGGGGGAGCTGTTTTTT.

As for this clone: Other DNA sequences of this sample code for an identical CDR3. V usage is TRBV2 and J usage is TRBJ2-7; perhaps TRBD2 as D (6 bases). Between the trimmed V and J ends, which lost 6 bases and 1 base, there was a span of 10 bases. This CDR3 contains 13 residues. The germline V gene has CDR1 SNHLY and CDR2 FYNNEI. The DNA for the CDR3 is TGTGCCAGCAGGCGGGACTCATCCTACGAGCAGTACTTC. Its protein is CASRRDSSYEQYF.

This sequence joins TRBV27 and TRBJ1-1; D call uncertain. This CDR3 has 15 residues. Per the germline V gene, CDR1 is MNHEY and CDR2 is SMNVEV (reference sequence). The ends were cut back, 6 bases at V and 2 bases at J, with 16 bases in the middle. The CDR3 sequence: CASSLGLEGNTEAFF. DNA of the CDR3: TGTGCCAGCAGCTTAGGTTTGGAGGGAAACACTGAAGCTTTCTTT.

The chain joins TRBV5-4 to TRBJ2-1; 11 bases align to TRBD2. Germline loops: CDR1 SGHNT, CDR2 YYREEE (reference sequence). J was trimmed by 10 bases and V by 10 bases; bases with no gene match: 10. This CDR3 contains 13 residues. The CDR3 DNA reads as TGTGCCGCTCGACTAGCGGGGTCGCGGGAGCAGTTCTTC. It yields the protein CAARLAGSREQFF.

The chain has TRBV6-6 and TRBJ2-7; the match to TRBD2 covers 10 bases. With 6 bases clipped from V and 4 bases from J, the junction kept 3 bases outside the gene matches. The CDR3 contains 13 residues. The germline CDR1 and CDR2 sequences are MNHNY and SVGAGI (reference sequence). Here the CDR3 DNA reads TGTGCCAGCAGCCAACTAGCGGGGTACGAGCAGTACTTC. Its translation: CASSQLAGYEQYF.

The rearrangement uses TRBV13 and TRBJ1-1; a weak D match, TRBD1 (5 bases). The V end lost 4 bases, the J end lost 1 base, and 13 bases lay between the germline ends. The CDR3 runs to 15 residues. Per germline, CDR1 PRHDT and CDR2 FYEKMQ (reference sequence). CDR3 DNA: TGTGCCAGCAGCTCCAGGACCGGGGGGAACACTGAAGCTTTCTTT. This encodes CASSSRTGGNTEAFF.

The chain joins TRBV10-3 to TRBJ1-4; no firm D call. Per germline, CDR1 ENHRY and CDR2 SYGVKD. The CDR3 has 13 residues. V lost 10 bases and J lost 1, with 10 bases in between. CDR3: CATTRETNEKLFF. In DNA, the CDR3 is TGTGCCACCACGCGGGAAACTAATGAAAAACTGTTTTTT.

The V gene is TRBV7-6, the J gene TRBJ1-1; D remains unclear. From germline, CDR1 is SGHVS and CDR2 FNYEAQ. This CDR3 has 13 residues. Trimming took off 7 bases at V and 3 bases at J, with 12 bases between the two ends. This chain's CDR3 is CASTGEEDTEAFF. The CDR3 coding sequence is TGTGCCAGCACTGGGGAGGAAGACACTGAAGCTTTCTTT.

The chain recombines TRBV7-2 with TRBJ2-6; 7 nucleotides align to TRBD1. The CDR3 runs to 16 residues. The germline gives CDR1 SGHTA, CDR2 FQGNSA. V dropped 4 bases and J dropped 0; count of bases not matched to a gene: 3. This chain's CDR3 is CASSSRTGSGANVLTF. As DNA, the CDR3 is TGTGCCAGCAGCTCAAGGACAGGCTCTGGGGCCAACGTCCTGACTTTC.

The rearrangement links TRBV4-2 to TRBJ1-1; D call uncertain. The V gene lost 6 bases and the J gene lost 0 bases, with 8 bases spanning the gap. The CDR3 has 13 residues. Germline V gene data show CDR1 as LGHNA and CDR2 as YNFKEQ. CDR3 residues: CASRAELNTEAFF. In nucleotides, the CDR3 is TGTGCCAGCAGAGCTGAGTTGAACACTGAAGCTTTCTTT.

This chain links TRBV19 with TRBJ1-3, with D maybe TRBD1 (6 bases). The CDR3 contains 14 residues. Germline CDR1 reads LNHDA; CDR2 reads SQIVND (reference sequence). V shed 4 bases and J shed 5 bases, with 12 bases lying between them. The CDR3 region has the DNA TGTGCCAGTAGTAAAACAGGGACAAGAAACACCATATATTTT. It encodes CASSKTGTRNTIYF.

The V gene is TRBV5-4, the J gene TRBJ2-5; D is unresolved. Germline CDR1 reads SGHNT; CDR2 reads YYREEE (reference sequence). This CDR3 comprises 13 residues. Between the trimmed V and J ends, which lost 2 bases and 5 bases, there was a span of 10 bases. CDR3 region: CASSLEVRETQYF. The CDR3 coding sequence is TGTGCCAGCAGCTTAGAGGTACGGGAGACCCAGTACTTC.

V gene TRBV28 combines with J gene TRBJ2-7; 11 bases map to TRBD2. The length of the CDR3 is 15 residues. Germline V gives CDR1 MDHEN, CDR2 SYDVKM. V gave up 5 bases and J gave up 4 bases; unmatched junction bases: 7. The CDR3 sequence is CASSRLAGKRYEQYF. CDR3 coding DNA: TGTGCCAGCAGTCGACTAGCGGGAAAACGGTACGAGCAGTACTTC.

V gene TRBV2 combines with J gene TRBJ2-1; a possible D gene is TRBD1 (6 bases). V lost 7 bases and J lost 6, with 10 bases in between. This CDR3 spans 12 amino acids. Germline lookup yields CDR1 SNHLY and CDR2 FYNNEI. The chain's CDR3 is CASILGGNEQFF. The CDR3, as DNA: TGTGCCAGCATTCTAGGGGGCAATGAGCAGTTCTTC.

This clone was counted between two and nine times. J is TRBJ2-5 and V is TRBV5-1, with D tentatively TRBD2 (6 bases). This CDR3 is 12 amino acids long. The germline gives CDR1 SGHRS, CDR2 YFSETQ. Trimming stripped 6 bases from V and 4 bases from J, with 10 bases between. The CDR3 loop is CASKRRGETQYF. The CDR3 DNA sequence: TGCGCCAGCAAGAGGAGGGGAGAGACCCAGTACTTC.

This clone turned up a few times. The V call is TRBV10-1, the J call TRBJ2-2; D call uncertain. The V gene lost 6 bases and the J gene lost 4 bases, with 12 bases spanning the gap. The CDR3 is 14 residues long. Germline-derived CDR1 and CDR2 are WNHNN and SYGVQD (reference sequence). The CDR3 DNA reads TGCGCCAGCAGCCCCGTGGGCGTCACCGGGGAGCTGTTTTTT. Its translation is CASSPVGVTGELFF.

This chain links TRBV29-1 with TRBJ2-5; D is perhaps TRBD1 (5 bases). Trimming stripped 0 bases from V and 2 bases from J, with 16 bases between. Germline values: CDR1 SQVTM, CDR2 ANQGSEA. The CDR3 runs 16 residues. For the CDR3, the DNA is TGCAGCGTTGAAGATCGACCCGAGACAGAGCAAGAGACCCAGTACTTC. Protein: CSVEDRPETEQETQYF.

This clone was seen a single time. V is TRBV30 and J is TRBJ2-1, with D possibly matching TRBD2 (5 bases). Germline V lookup: CDR1 GTSNPN, CDR2 SVGIG (reference sequence). The CDR3 length is 14 residues. V lost 3 bases and J lost 3, with 12 bases in between. This CDR3 reads CAWRGSGVYNEQFF. CDR3 nucleotides: TGTGCCTGGAGGGGCAGCGGAGTCTACAATGAGCAGTTCTTC.

This rearrangement joins TRBV20-1 to TRBJ2-1; D may be TRBD1 (6 bases). Between the trimmed V and J ends, which lost 3 bases and 1 base, there was a span of 16 bases. CDR1 is DFQATT, CDR2 SNEGSKA, per germline (reference sequence). The length of the CDR3 is 16 residues. The CDR3 reads CSASGSEGGSYNEQFF. In nucleotides, the CDR3 is TGCAGTGCTAGTGGGTCAGAAGGGGGTTCCTACAATGAGCAGTTCTTC.

This chain uses TRBV10-3 with TRBJ1-1, with D perhaps matching TRBD1 (5 bases). Germline-derived CDR1 and CDR2 are ENHRY and SYGVKD. Between the trimmed V and J ends, which lost 5 bases and 5 bases, there was a span of 9 bases. CDR3 size: 12 residues. CDR3 in amino acids: CAISSGGTEAFF. In DNA, the CDR3 is TGTGCCATCAGTTCGGGGGGGACTGAAGCTTTCTTT.